Each of the 5 T cell receptor beta chains below was sequenced from the same sample in a study of human T cells and chemical hapten exposure. In TCRdb, the RACE reads were re-called with MiXCR into one record per CDR3 protein. The sample lists some 340,000 distinct CDR3 sequences, about 7% occurring once. Time point specified: patch test 1, 2 weeks after DPC sensitization. The treatment denotes: therapeutic diphenylcyclopropenone sensitization with weekly scalp DPC. The material was whole blood, obtained in connection with sensitization to the hapten diphenylcyclopropenone (DPC). The receptors were gathered from a woman aged 18-35 years with alopecia areata. Some clones in this sample may be carry-over from other donors' samples.

The table lists this clonotype with many counts. The rearrangement uses TRBV7-8 and TRBJ2-1; no reliable D call. CDR3 size: 14 residues. Trimming stripped 3 bases from V and 5 bases from J, with 11 bases between. Germline-derived CDR1 and CDR2 are SGHVS and FQNEAQ. The CDR3 nucleotides read TGTGCCAGCAGCTTTACTTATCCCGACAATGAGCAGTTCTTC. Translating it yields CASSFTYPDNEQFF.

This clonotype showed up just a few times. The chain recombines TRBV6-6 with TRBJ2-7, with 7 bases matching TRBD1. CDR1 is MNHNY and CDR2 is SVGAGI in the germline V gene (reference sequence). Trimming cost V 7 bases and J 6 bases; bases outside gene matches: 12. The CDR3 is 14 amino acids. CDR3 sequence: CASNLSTGKGEQYF. DNA for the CDR3: TGTGCCAGCAACCTCTCGACAGGGAAAGGCGAGCAGTACTTC.

This clonotype occurred many times. This CDR3 reads CASRVGGNQPQHF. The CDR3 coding sequence is TGTGCCAGCAGGGTGGGGGGCAATCAGCCCCAGCATTTT. The rearrangement uses TRBV2 and TRBJ1-5; tentative D call: TRBD1 (5 bases). Trimming removed 6 bases at V and 2 bases at J, with 8 bases between. Per germline, CDR1 SNHLY and CDR2 FYNNEI. The CDR3 covers 13 residues.

This clonotype was found many times. The rearrangement joins TRBV7-9 to TRBJ2-5; D gene unclear. The CDR3 extends over 13 amino acids. Germline assignment: CDR1 SEHNR and CDR2 FQNEAQ (reference sequence). Trimming took off 2 bases at V and 3 bases at J, with 7 bases between the two ends. The CDR3 loop is CASSLLAKETQYF. In nucleotides, the CDR3 is TGTGCCAGCAGCTTATTAGCCAAAGAGACCCAGTACTTC.

J is TRBJ2-3 and V is TRBV29-1; a possible D gene is TRBD1 (6 bases). CDR1 is SQVTM and CDR2 is ANQGSEA in the germline V gene. This CDR3 has 14 residues. Deletions cut 6 bases from V and 1 base from J, with 14 bases between. The CDR3 DNA follows: TGCAGCGTCACTAGGGGGTTTCGCACAGATACGCAGTATTTT. Translation: CSVTRGFRTDTQYF.